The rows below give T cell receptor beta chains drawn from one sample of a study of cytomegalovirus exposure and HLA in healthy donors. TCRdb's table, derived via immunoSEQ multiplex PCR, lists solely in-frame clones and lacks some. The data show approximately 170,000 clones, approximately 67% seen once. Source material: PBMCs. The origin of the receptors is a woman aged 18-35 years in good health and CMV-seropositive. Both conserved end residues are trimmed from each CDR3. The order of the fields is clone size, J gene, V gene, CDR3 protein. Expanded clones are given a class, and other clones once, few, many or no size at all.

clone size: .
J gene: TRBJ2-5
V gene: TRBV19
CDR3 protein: ASWQPGQGDKQY

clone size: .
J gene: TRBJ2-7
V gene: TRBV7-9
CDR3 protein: ASSEGQGTYEQY

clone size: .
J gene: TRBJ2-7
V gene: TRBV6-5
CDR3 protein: ASRQGAYEQY

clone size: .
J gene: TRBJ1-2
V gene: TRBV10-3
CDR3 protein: AIRGLQSDYGYT

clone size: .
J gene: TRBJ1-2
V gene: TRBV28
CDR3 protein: ASEGQGVGYT

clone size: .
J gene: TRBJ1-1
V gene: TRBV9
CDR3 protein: ASSVAQKVEGTEAF

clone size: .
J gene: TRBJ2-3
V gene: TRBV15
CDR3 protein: ATSRGLGVDTQY

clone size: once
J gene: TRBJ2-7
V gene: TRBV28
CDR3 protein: AASGREGSFSYEQY

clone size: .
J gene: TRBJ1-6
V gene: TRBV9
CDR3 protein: ASSAREGDNSPLH

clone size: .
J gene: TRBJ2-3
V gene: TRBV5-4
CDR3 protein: ASSATGDTQY

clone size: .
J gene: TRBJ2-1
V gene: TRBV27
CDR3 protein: ASSLSYTGGPSYNEQF

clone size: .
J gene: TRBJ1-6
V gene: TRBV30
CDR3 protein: AWSGTNNSPLH

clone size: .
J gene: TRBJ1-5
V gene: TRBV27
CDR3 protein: ASGYQGEGNQPQH

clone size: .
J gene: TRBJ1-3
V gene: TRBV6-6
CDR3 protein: ASSYSRGQGNTIY

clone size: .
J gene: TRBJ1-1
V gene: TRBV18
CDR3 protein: ASSRNQGPLNTEAF

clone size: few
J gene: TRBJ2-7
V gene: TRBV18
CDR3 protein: ASSPLADTYEQY

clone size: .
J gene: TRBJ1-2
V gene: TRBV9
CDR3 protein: ASSPGTALYGYT

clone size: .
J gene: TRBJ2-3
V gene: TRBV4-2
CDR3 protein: ASSQLDRTGLTDTQY

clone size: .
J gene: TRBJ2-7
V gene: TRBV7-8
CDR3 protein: ASSSTYEQY

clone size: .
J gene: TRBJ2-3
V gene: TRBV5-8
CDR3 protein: ASSLARGYTDTQY

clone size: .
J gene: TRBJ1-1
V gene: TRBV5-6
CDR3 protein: ASSLVRGLNTEAF

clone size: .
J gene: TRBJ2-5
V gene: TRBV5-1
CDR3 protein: ASRPGLAGETQY

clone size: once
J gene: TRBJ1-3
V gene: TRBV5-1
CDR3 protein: ASSLAGTPDSGNTIY

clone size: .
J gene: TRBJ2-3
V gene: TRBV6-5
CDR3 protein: ASRRTRTSTDTQY

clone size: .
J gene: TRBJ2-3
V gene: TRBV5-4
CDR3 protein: ASSSRRQGTGIDTQY

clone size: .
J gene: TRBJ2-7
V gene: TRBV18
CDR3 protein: ASSPLRGAYEQY

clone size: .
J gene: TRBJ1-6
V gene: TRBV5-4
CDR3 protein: ASSLGQGLNSPLH

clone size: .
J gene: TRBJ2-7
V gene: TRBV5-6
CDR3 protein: ASSGGSYSSYEQY

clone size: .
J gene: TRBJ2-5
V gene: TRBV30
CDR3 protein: AWSAGLEEETQY

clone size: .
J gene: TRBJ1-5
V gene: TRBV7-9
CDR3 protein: ASSYGRGTGWNQPQH

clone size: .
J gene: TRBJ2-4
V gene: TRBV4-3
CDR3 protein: ASSQAQIAKNIQY

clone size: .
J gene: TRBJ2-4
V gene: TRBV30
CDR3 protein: AWSGGRAGVAKNIQY

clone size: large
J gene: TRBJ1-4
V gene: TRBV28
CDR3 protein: ASSRGQEREKLF

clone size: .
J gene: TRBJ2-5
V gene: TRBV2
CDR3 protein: ASSVVLGGTAQY

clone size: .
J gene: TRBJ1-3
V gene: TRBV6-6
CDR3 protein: ASNRGRGNTIY

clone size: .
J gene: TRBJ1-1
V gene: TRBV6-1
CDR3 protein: ASRRITGGNTEAF

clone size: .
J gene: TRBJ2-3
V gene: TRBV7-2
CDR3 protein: ASSLEILSTDTQY

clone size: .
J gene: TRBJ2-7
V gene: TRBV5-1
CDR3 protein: ASSPQGYEQY

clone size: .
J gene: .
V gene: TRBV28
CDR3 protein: ASSSPRGRAGYEQY

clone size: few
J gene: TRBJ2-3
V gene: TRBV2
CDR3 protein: ASSAGLPTDTQY

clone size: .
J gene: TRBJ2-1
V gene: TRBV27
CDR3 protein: ASSLRATGNEQF

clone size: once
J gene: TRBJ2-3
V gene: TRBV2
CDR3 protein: ASLTSGSPDTQY

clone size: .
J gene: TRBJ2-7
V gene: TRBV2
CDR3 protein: ANQPSGATYEQY

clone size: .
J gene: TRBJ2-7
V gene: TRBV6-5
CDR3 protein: ATASLTRAYEQY

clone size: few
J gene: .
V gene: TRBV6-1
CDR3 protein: ASTPGQFEGYEQY

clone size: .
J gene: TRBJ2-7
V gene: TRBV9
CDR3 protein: ASSVSGSPSFYEQY